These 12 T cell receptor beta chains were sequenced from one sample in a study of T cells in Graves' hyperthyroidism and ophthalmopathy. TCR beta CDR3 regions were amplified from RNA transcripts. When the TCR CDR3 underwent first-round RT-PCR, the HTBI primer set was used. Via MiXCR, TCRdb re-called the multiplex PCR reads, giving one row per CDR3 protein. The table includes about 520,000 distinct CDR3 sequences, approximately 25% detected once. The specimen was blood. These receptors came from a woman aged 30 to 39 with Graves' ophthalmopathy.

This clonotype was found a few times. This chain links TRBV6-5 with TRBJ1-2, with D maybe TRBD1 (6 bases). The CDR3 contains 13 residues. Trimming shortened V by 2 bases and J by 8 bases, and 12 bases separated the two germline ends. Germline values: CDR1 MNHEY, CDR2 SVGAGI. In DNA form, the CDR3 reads TGTGCCAGCAGTTACACCAGGGGACGCGGCTACACCTTC. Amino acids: CASSYTRGRGYTF.

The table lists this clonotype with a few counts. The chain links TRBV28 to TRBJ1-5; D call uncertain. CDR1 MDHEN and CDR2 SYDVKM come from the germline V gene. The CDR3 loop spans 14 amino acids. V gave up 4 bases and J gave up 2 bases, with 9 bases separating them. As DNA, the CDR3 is TGTGCCAGCAGTTCTGGGGATCGCAATCAGCCCCAGCATTTT. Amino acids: CASSSGDRNQPQHF.

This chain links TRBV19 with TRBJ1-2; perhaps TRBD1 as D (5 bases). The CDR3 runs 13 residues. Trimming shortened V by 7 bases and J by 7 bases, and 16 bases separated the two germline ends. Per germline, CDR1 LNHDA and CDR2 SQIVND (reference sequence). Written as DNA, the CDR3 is TGTGCCAGTAATCGACAGAAAGACTCTGGCTACACCTTC. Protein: CASNRQKDSGYTF.

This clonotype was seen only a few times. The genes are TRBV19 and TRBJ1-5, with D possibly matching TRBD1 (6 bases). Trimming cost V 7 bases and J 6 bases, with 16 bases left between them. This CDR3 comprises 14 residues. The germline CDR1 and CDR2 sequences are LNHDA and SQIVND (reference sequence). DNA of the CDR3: TGTGCCAGTACCCCATGGGGGGGCTTTCAGCCCCAGCATTTT. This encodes CASTPWGGFQPQHF.

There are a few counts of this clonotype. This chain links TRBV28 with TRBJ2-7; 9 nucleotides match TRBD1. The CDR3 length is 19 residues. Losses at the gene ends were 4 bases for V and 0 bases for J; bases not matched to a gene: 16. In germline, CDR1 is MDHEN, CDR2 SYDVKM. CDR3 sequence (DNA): TGTGCCAGCAGTTCCCCGGGACAGGGCCGTATCAGGAGCTCCTACGAGCAGTACTTC. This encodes CASSSPGQGRIRSSYEQYF.

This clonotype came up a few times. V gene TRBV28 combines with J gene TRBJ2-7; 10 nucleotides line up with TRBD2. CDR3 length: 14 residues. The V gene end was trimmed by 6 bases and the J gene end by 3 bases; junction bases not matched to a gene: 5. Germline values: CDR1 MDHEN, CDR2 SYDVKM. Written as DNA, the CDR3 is TGTGCCAGCAGCCACGGGACTAGCGACTACGAGCAGTACTTC. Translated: CASSHGTSDYEQYF.

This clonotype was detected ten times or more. The CDR3 DNA follows: TGTGCCAGCAGTGCAGACAGGGCTGACTACGAGCAGTACTTC. Its protein is CASSADRADYEQYF. The chain combines TRBV28 with TRBJ2-7, with TRBD1 identical over 7 bases. From germline, CDR1 is MDHEN and CDR2 SYDVKM. The CDR3 contains 14 residues. Trimming cost V 5 bases and J 3 bases; bases outside gene matches: 7.

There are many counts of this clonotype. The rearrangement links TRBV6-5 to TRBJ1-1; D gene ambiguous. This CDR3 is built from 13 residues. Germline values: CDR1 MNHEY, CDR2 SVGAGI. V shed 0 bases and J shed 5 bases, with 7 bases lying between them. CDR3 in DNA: TGTGCCAGCAGTTACTCGCCTATAACTGAAGCTTTCTTT. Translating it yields CASSYSPITEAFF.

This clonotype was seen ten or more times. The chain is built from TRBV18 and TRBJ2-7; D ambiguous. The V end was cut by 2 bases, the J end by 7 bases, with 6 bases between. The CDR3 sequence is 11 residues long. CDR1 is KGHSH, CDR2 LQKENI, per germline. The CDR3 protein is CASSPSLEQYF. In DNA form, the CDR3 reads TGTGCCAGCTCACCAAGTCTAGAGCAGTACTTC.

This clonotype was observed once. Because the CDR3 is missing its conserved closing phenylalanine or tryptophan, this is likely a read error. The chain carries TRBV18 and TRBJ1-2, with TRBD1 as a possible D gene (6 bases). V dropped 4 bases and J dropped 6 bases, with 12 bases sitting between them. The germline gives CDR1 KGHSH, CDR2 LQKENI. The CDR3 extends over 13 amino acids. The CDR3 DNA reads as TGTGCCAGCTCACAGCTGGACAGTAATGGCTACACCTAC. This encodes CASSQLDSNGYTY.

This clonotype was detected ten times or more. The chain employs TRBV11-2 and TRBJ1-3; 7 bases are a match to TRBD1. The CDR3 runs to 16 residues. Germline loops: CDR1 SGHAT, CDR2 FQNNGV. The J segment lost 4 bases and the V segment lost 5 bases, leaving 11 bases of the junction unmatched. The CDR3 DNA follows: TGTGCCAGCAGCCCTGGAAAGGGGGCTTTAGGAAACACCATATATTTT. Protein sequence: CASSPGKGALGNTIYF.

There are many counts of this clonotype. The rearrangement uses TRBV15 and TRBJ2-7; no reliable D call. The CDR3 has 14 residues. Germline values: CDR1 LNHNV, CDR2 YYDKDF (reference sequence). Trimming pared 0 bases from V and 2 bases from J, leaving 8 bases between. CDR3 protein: CATSRDLGPYEQYF. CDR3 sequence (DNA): TGTGCCACCAGCAGAGATCTTGGGCCCTACGAGCAGTACTTC.